Listed below are T cell receptor beta chains from one sample, sequenced in a study of T-cell memory formation after mild COVID-19. TCRdb used MiXCR to reprocess the 5' RACE reads, holding one entry per CDR3 protein. Among around 510,000 distinct CDR3 sequences listed, less than 25% were seen once. The sequencing input was PBMCs or a T cell subset sorted from them (not recorded which). The receptors originated from an adult woman who had mild COVID-19 (a few samples of this study predate the infection). Cell type and time point are not known. Both conserved end residues are part of each CDR3. The size field is filled for only some rows; it gives once, few, many or a size class.

abundance,j_gene,v_gene,CDR3aa
.,TRBJ2-1,TRBV6-2/TRBV6-3,CASRLRTSGGLSSYNEQFF
.,TRBJ2-3,TRBV12-3/TRBV12-4,CASWGGQTTEKDTQYF
.,TRBJ1-3,TRBV6-5,CASSSLKGADTIYF
.,TRBJ1-5,TRBV12-3/TRBV12-4,CASSHLISLGVGNQPQHF
.,TRBJ1-4,TRBV11-2,CASSLNTGEGSEKLFF
few,TRBJ2-5,TRBV20-1,CSAKTRGVETQYF
few,TRBJ1-2,TRBV6-5,CASSYYNNRGYTF
few,TRBJ2-1,TRBV9,CASSVGSWDNEQFF
.,TRBJ2-7,TRBV7-6,CASSLDTEGLAYEQYF
.,TRBJ2-3,TRBV9,CASSATLAGSTDTQYF
many,TRBJ2-3,TRBV20-1,CSARATGTDTQYF
.,TRBJ2-7,TRBV7-9,CASSFLGTTYEQYF
.,TRBJ2-3,TRBV18,CASSPLGTGTDTQYF
few,TRBJ2-1,TRBV12-3/TRBV12-4,CASSAGGIDEQFF
.,TRBJ2-1,TRBV3-1,CASSQFHEQFF
.,TRBJ2-2,TRBV18,CASSQGANTGELFF
.,TRBJ2-7,TRBV4-2,CASSQDELQYF
few,TRBJ2-1,TRBV27,CASGGGNEQFF
.,TRBJ2-7,TRBV5-1,CASSLGTGDYYEQYF
many,TRBJ2-3,TRBV2,CASSEVGGRDTQYF
few,TRBJ2-2,TRBV27,CASSLLAGRSGELFF
few,TRBJ2-7,TRBV20-1,CSARYFESYEQYF
few,TRBJ1-1,TRBV19,CASSIVRNTEAFF
few,TRBJ1-1,TRBV5-1,CASSLDLGDTEAFF
.,TRBJ2-4,TRBV18,CASSPTGQVPIQYF
few,TRBJ1-4,TRBV5-1,CASSTGIFEKLFF
few,TRBJ2-5,TRBV30,CAWSITPKTQYF
few,TRBJ2-1,TRBV7-9,CASSPTEASEQFF
few,TRBJ2-5,TRBV29-1,CSVDWTSVETQYF
.,TRBJ1-2,TRBV6-5,CASSSRKGRGNYGYTF
few,TRBJ2-7,TRBV14,CASSRGTGVAYEQYF
once,TRBJ1-2,TRBV2,CASRSRGHYGYTF